A single sample gave rise to the 3 T cell receptor beta chains below, sequenced in a study of a mutant IDH1 vaccine in newly diagnosed glioma. The table came from immunoSEQ multiplex PCR; TCRdb's copy has only in-frame clones and leaves some out. The profile shows about 130,000 clones, roughly 78% of them singletons. These TCRs are of unknown antigen specificity. Time point denoted: week 11, during vaccination. In the vaccine, a single dose held 300 ug of the mutant IDH1 20-mer peptide, along with topical imiquimod. Specimen: PBMCs, collected from a glioma patient whose treatment included an IDH1 peptide vaccine. All receptors derive from a man between 35 and 55 years old with glioma.

This clone was seen a single time. This chain connects TRBV6-5 to TRBJ2-5; no clear D. This CDR3 has 11 residues. Looked up from germline, CDR1 is MNHEY and CDR2 is SVGAGI. Trimming removed 5 bases at V and 2 bases at J, with 3 bases between. The CDR3 sequence: CASSAQETQYF. The DNA of the CDR3 is TGTGCCAGCAGTGCACAAGAGACCCAGTACTTC.

The chain links TRBV28 to TRBJ1-2; TRBD1 is a possible D gene (6 bases). CDR1 and CDR2 from the germline V gene are MDHEN and SYDVKM. CDR3 length: 14 amino acids. The germline V and J ends were trimmed by 11 bases and 4 bases, with 20 bases remaining between them. CDR3 nucleotides: TGTGCCGCCAGTGTGGGGGCCCTAGGCTATGGCTACACCTTC. Translation: CAASVGALGYGYTF.

This chain links TRBV13 with TRBJ2-7; D possibly corresponds to TRBD2 (5 bases). The CDR3 runs to 15 residues. From germline, CDR1 is PRHDT and CDR2 FYEKMQ (reference sequence). With 4 bases removed from V and 3 bases from J, the gap between germline ends came to 16 bases. The DNA for the CDR3 is TGTGCCAGCAGCTACCCCTCCTCCGGGGTCTACGAGCAGTACTTC. Residues: CASSYPSSGVYEQYF.